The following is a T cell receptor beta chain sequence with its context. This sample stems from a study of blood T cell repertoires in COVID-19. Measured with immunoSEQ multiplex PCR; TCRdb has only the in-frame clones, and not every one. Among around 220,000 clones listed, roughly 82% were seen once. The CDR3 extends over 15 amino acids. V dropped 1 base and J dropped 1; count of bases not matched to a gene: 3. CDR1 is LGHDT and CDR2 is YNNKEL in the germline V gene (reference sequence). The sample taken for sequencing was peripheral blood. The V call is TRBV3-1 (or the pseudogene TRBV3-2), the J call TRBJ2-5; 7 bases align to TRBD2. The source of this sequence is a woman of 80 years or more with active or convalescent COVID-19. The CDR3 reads CASSQVSGVQETQYF. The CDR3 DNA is TGTGCCAGCAGCCAAGTAAGCGGGGTCCAAGAGACCCAGTACTTC.